This TCR beta chain was captured by sequencing in a study of CXCR3-negative and CXCR3-positive naive CD8 T cells. Naive cells were sorted as CD45RO-, CCR7+, CD27+ and CD95-. Remarks on this clonotype: Its antigen is undetermined.

The CDR3 has 14 residues. The V gene's germline CDR1 is SGHAT and CDR2 FQNNGV. General study results and limits: Hydrophobicity was higher for TRB CDR3s found in CXCR3-positive naive cells than in CXCR3-negative naive cells. Memory cells showed distinct TRBV-TRBJ patterns, while the two naive subsets matched. Naive subsets were similarly diverse, while memory CD8+ repertoires were much less diverse.

All TRB cDNA libraries came from 5' RACE performed with UMI labels. TCRdb reprocessed the 5' RACE reads, with one entry per CDR3 protein and no DNA. The sample features 50,000 to 65,000 distinct CDR3 sequences, with less than 0.85% in its top ten. The TCR originated in a human donor in good health. Some clones in this sample may be carry-over from other donors' samples. J is TRBJ1-6 and V is TRBV11-2; TCRdb's assignment of TRBD1 cannot be checked, as there is no DNA. The sequenced sample was naive CXCR3+ CD8+ T cells from blood. Specified subset: CD45RO-CCR7+CD27+CD95- naive CD8+ T cells expressing CXCR3 (TNR3+). The CDR3 here is CASSGTGIESPLHF.